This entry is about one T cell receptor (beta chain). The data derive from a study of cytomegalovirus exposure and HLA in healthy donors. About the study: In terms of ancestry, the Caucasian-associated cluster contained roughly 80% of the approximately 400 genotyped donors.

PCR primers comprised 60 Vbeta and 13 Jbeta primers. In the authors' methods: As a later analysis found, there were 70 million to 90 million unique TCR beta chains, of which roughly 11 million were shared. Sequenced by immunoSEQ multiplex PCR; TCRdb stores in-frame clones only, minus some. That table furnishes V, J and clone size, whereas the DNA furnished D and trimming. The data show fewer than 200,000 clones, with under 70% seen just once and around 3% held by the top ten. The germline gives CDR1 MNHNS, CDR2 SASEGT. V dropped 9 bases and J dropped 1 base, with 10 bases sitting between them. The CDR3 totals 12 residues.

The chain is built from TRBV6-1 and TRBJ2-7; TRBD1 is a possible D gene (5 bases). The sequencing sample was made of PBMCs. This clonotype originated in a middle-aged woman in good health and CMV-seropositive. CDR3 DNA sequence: TGTGCCAGGGAGACAGTTTCCTACGAGCAGTACTTC. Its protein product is CARETVSYEQYF.